Following are 30 T cell receptor beta chains from one sample sequenced in a study of shared clonotypes between healthy human individuals. Profiled with immunoSEQ multiplex PCR; TCRdb holds only in-frame clones, not every one. This sample yields about 1 million clones, of which roughly 75% are seen a single time; over 1.3% belongs to the top ten. Sequenced: memory CD4+ T cells sorted from blood. Subset here: CD45RA-negative fraction. The receptors originated from a man aged 18-30 years in good health.

This chain links TRBV7-8 with TRBJ2-5, with TRBD2 identical over 13 bases. The CDR3 has 16 residues. The V gene end was trimmed by 4 bases and the J gene end by 5 bases; junction bases not matched to a gene: 7. CDR1 is SGHVS, CDR2 FQNEAQ, per germline. The CDR3 DNA is TGTGCCAGCAGCTCGGGACCGGGACTAGCGGGGGAGACCCAGTACTTC. Its protein product is CASSSGPGLAGETQYF.

The chain employs TRBV25-1 and TRBJ1-2; 8 bases are shared with TRBD1. CDR3 length equals 17 residues. Per germline, CDR1 MGHDK and CDR2 SYGVNS. The ends lost 1 base at V and 0 bases at J; junction bases unmatched: 7. The CDR3: CASSEFGQGSANYGYTF. The CDR3 bases are TGTGCCAGCAGTGAATTTGGACAGGGTTCAGCTAACTATGGCTACACCTTC.

This rearrangement joins TRBV7-3 to TRBJ2-5; D is possibly TRBD2 (6 bases). Trimming stripped 5 bases from V and 5 bases from J, with 15 bases between. The CDR3 runs 14 residues. Germline values: CDR1 SGHTA, CDR2 FQGTGA. Here the CDR3 reads CASSPAGPGETQYF. DNA for the CDR3: TGTGCCAGCAGCCCTGCGGGACCTGGGGAGACCCAGTACTTC.

The V call is TRBV10-3, the J call TRBJ2-3; D unresolved. The V end was cut by 2 bases, the J end by 2 bases, with 14 bases between. The CDR3 runs to 16 residues. CDR1 ENHRY and CDR2 SYGVKD come from the germline V gene. The CDR3 DNA reads as TGTGCCATCAGTGAGGGGCGGCCTTCCCTCACAGATACGCAGTATTTT. Translating gives CAISEGRPSLTDTQYF.

This chain connects TRBV28 to TRBJ2-4, with D possibly being TRBD1 (5 bases). The CDR3 is 14 residues long. CDR1 and CDR2 from the germline V gene are MDHEN and SYDVKM. Trimming removed 3 bases from V and 9 bases from J, with 15 bases in between. The CDR3 spells CASSLGQVGAIQYF. The CDR3, as DNA: TGTGCCAGCAGTTTGGGGCAGGTTGGAGCCATTCAGTACTTC. The complete variable domain, with remaining parts taken from reference TRBV28 and TRBJ2-4, reads DVKVTQSSRYLVKRTGEKVFLECVQDMDHENMFWYRQDPGLGLRLIYFSYDVKMKEKGDIPEGYSVSREKKERFSLILESASTNQTSMYLCASSLGQVGAIQYFGAGTRLSVL.

The chain combines TRBV7-8 with TRBJ2-7; 10 nucleotides match TRBD1. Trimming removed 1 base from V and 4 bases from J; junction bases left unmatched: 7. The length of the CDR3 is 16 residues. Germline loops: CDR1 SGHVS, CDR2 FQNEAQ. The CDR3 region has the DNA TGTGCCAGCAGCTTAGGAGGACAGGGGGGCGGGTACGAGCAGTACTTC. Translated, it gives CASSLGGQGGGYEQYF.

The chain employs TRBV6-1 and TRBJ2-1; D not certain. The germline V gene has CDR1 MNHNS and CDR2 SASEGT. V was cut by 6 bases and J by 4 bases, with 10 bases left in between. This CDR3 has 13 residues. CDR3 loop: CASRRTRYNEQFF. The CDR3 DNA reads as TGTGCCAGCAGGAGGACCCGATACAATGAGCAGTTCTTC.

The chain links TRBV18 to TRBJ1-5; 8 bases match TRBD1. Germline V gene lookup returns CDR1 KGHSH and CDR2 LQKENI. J was trimmed by 7 bases and V by 3 bases; bases with no gene match: 5. The CDR3 contains 14 residues. The CDR3 DNA reads TGTGCCAGCTCACCCGACAGGGGTTGGCAGCCCCAGCATTTT. It yields the protein CASSPDRGWQPQHF. The full variable domain, with the rest looked up from reference TRBV18 and TRBJ1-5, is NAGVMQNPRHLVRRRGQEARLRCSPMKGHSHVYWYRQLPEEGLKFMVYLQKENIIDESGMPKERFSAEFPKEGPSILRIQQVVRGDSAAYFCASSPDRGWQPQHFGDGTRLSIL.

This chain connects TRBV28 to TRBJ1-6; 7 bases are a match to TRBD1. CDR3 length equals 14 residues. The V segment lost 6 bases and the J segment 8 bases; nucleotides outside the gene matches: 7. Looked up from germline, CDR1 is MDHEN and CDR2 is SYDVKM. The CDR3 sequence: CASRPGTAYSPLHF. For the CDR3, the DNA is TGTGCCAGCAGACCAGGGACAGCGTATTCACCCCTCCACTTT. Full variable domain (rest looked up from reference TRBV28 and TRBJ1-6): DVKVTQSSRYLVKRTGEKVFLECVQDMDHENMFWYRQDPGLGLRLIYFSYDVKMKEKGDIPEGYSVSREKKERFSLILESASTNQTSMYLCASRPGTAYSPLHFGNGTRLTVT.

This chain joins TRBV18 and TRBJ1-5; 9 nucleotides line up with TRBD1. Unmatched junction bases numbered 15, after V lost 3 bases and J lost 6 bases. CDR1 KGHSH and CDR2 LQKENI come from the germline V gene. The CDR3 is 18 amino acids. The CDR3 DNA is TGTGCCAGCTCACCGACCGGGACAGGGAGGACTGTACGTCAGCCCCAGCATTTT. Translating it yields CASSPTGTGRTVRQPQHF.

The rearrangement uses TRBV5-1 and TRBJ1-4, with D perhaps matching TRBD1 (6 bases). The ends were cut back, 7 bases at V and 1 base at J, with 14 bases in the middle. There are 15 residues in the CDR3. Germline V CDR1 and CDR2: SGHRS, YFSETQ. The CDR3 here is CASADLQGTNEKLFF. DNA of the CDR3: TGCGCCAGCGCAGATTTACAGGGAACTAATGAAAAACTGTTTTTT.

The chain is built from TRBV19 and TRBJ1-1; 7 bases fit TRBD1. V shed 7 bases, J shed 3 bases, and the junction held 11 bases outside the gene matches. The CDR3 has 15 residues. In germline, CDR1 is LNHDA, CDR2 SQIVND (reference sequence). CDR3 DNA sequence: TGTGCCAGTATGGCGGGGACAGTAGGTTACACTGAAGCTTTCTTT. This gives the protein CASMAGTVGYTEAFF. The whole variable domain, remainder taken from reference TRBV19 and TRBJ1-1, is DGGITQSPKYLFRKEGQNVTLSCEQNLNHDAMYWYRQDPGQGLRLIYYSQIVNDFQKGDIAEGYSVSREKKESFPLTVTSAQKNPTAFYLCASMAGTVGYTEAFFGQGTRLTVV.

The rearrangement links TRBV6-1 to TRBJ1-2; unclear D gene. This CDR3 has 13 residues. CDR1 MNHNS and CDR2 SASEGT come from the germline V gene. Trimming took 7 bases from V and 2 from J, leaving 11 bases between them. Written as DNA, the CDR3 is TGTGCCAGCATTCCGACTGGAAACTATGGCTACACCTTC. It translates to CASIPTGNYGYTF.

This clone was seen repeatedly, ten times or more. V usage is TRBV11-2 and J usage is TRBJ1-6; no definite D call. The CDR3 spans 14 residues. Between the trimmed V and J ends, which lost 2 bases and 6 bases, there was a span of 8 bases. Per germline, CDR1 SGHAT and CDR2 FQNNGV. The CDR3 sequence is CASSLIAVNSPLHF. In DNA form, the CDR3 reads TGTGCCAGCAGCTTAATCGCGGTTAATTCACCCCTCCACTTT.

The chain uses TRBV6-1 and TRBJ1-2; weak D call: TRBD1 (6 bases). Deletions cut 2 bases from V and 1 base from J, with 14 bases between. Looked up from germline, CDR1 is MNHNS and CDR2 is SASEGT. The CDR3 has 16 amino acids. This chain's CDR3 is CASSETTGTRNYGYTF. As DNA, the CDR3 is TGTGCCAGCAGTGAAACCACAGGGACGCGTAACTATGGCTACACCTTC.

This clone occurred once. DNA for the CDR3: TGTGCCAGTAGTATCTCGCGGGCGGGGGAGCAGTACTTC. Amino acids: CASSISRAGEQYF. The chain couples TRBV19 to TRBJ2-7; maybe TRBD2 (6 bases). The CDR3 covers 13 residues. Germline CDR1 is LNHDA and CDR2 is SQIVND (reference sequence). Trimming removed 3 bases at V and 7 bases at J, with 13 bases between. Full variable domain (outside the CDR3, taken from reference TRBV19 and TRBJ2-7): DGGITQSPKYLFRKEGQNVTLSCEQNLNHDAMYWYRQDPGQGLRLIYYSQIVNDFQKGDIAEGYSVSREKKESFPLTVTSAQKNPTAFYLCASSISRAGEQYFGPGTRLTVT.

This clone was seen a handful of times. The chain combines TRBV9 with TRBJ1-1; D is perhaps TRBD1 (5 bases). The V gene's germline CDR1 is SGDLS and CDR2 YYNGEE. The CDR3 totals 13 residues. The V end lost 3 bases, the J end lost 2 bases, and 8 bases lay between the germline ends. In DNA, the CDR3 is TGTGCCAGCAGCGCGGGACTCAACACTGAAGCTTTCTTT. Translating it yields CASSAGLNTEAFF. The variable domain in full, with the rest retrieved from reference TRBV9 and TRBJ1-1, is DSGVTQTPKHLITATGQRVTLRCSPRSGDLSVYWYQQSLDQGLQFLIQYYNGEERAKGNILERFSAQQFPDLHSELNLSSLELGDSALYFCASSAGLNTEAFFGQGTRLTVV.

The rearrangement uses TRBV7-9 and TRBJ1-4, with a possible D match to TRBD1 (5 bases). CDR1 and CDR2 (germline): SEHNR, FQNEAQ (reference sequence). The CDR3 contains 15 residues. V shed 5 bases and J shed 8 bases, with 18 bases lying between them. As DNA, the CDR3 is TGTGCCAGCAGCCCTGGGGGGGACTCTGGGGAAAAACTGTTTTTT. Residues: CASSPGGDSGEKLFF.

This chain connects TRBV4-2 to TRBJ2-1; possibly TRBD2 for D (5 bases). Germline V gives CDR1 LGHNA, CDR2 YNFKEQ. The CDR3 is 17 residues long. Trimming shortened V by 4 bases and J by 8 bases, and 24 bases separated the two germline ends. The CDR3 loop reads CASSPSYGPASGDEQFF. As DNA, the CDR3 is TGTGCCAGCAGCCCCTCATACGGGCCAGCTTCCGGGGATGAGCAGTTCTTC.

V is TRBV5-1 and J is TRBJ2-3, with D perhaps matching TRBD2 (6 bases). Germline CDR1 is SGHRS and CDR2 is YFSETQ. V was shortened by 5 bases and J by 6 bases, with 10 bases between the two germline ends. The CDR3 is 12 amino acids. The CDR3 sequence is CASRSGVDTQYF. CDR3 sequence (DNA): TGCGCCAGCAGATCGGGGGTGGATACGCAGTATTTT. Supplemented by reference TRBV5-1 and TRBJ2-3, the full variable domain reads KAGVTQTPRYLIKTRGQQVTLSCSPISGHRSVSWYQQTPGQGLQFLFEYFSETQRNKGNFPGRFSGRQFSNSRSEMNVSTLELGDSALYLCASRSGVDTQYFGPGTRLTVL.

The chain joins TRBV30 to TRBJ2-7; D is possibly TRBD1 (6 bases). The CDR3 is 14 amino acids. Trimming took 2 bases from V and 10 from J, leaving 21 bases between them. Germline CDR1 reads GTSNPN; CDR2 reads SVGIG (reference sequence). The CDR3 sequence: CAWSREGQSPIQYF. For the CDR3, the DNA is TGTGCCTGGAGTCGGGAAGGACAGTCCCCGATTCAGTACTTC.

V is TRBV6-5 and J is TRBJ1-6; D might be TRBD1 (5 bases). Germline V gene data show CDR1 as MNHEY and CDR2 as SVGAGI. CDR3 length equals 14 residues. Trimming took off 10 bases at V and 9 bases at J, with 19 bases between the two ends. CDR3 coding DNA: TGTGCCACGCAAACGGGGGGTAGCGGTTCACCCCTCCACTTT. This sequence encodes CATQTGGSGSPLHF.

The gene calls are TRBV6-6 and TRBJ1-1; D may be TRBD1 (6 bases). In germline, CDR1 is MNHNY, CDR2 SVGAGI (reference sequence). The CDR3 runs to 16 residues. Trimming shortened V by 9 bases and J by 1 base, and 21 bases separated the two germline ends. The CDR3 loop is CASWVTGNTPNTEAFF. CDR3 nucleotide sequence: TGTGCCAGTTGGGTTACAGGGAATACCCCGAACACTGAAGCTTTCTTT.

The chain uses TRBV19 and TRBJ1-6; 8 bases match TRBD1. V dropped 6 bases and J dropped 10; count of bases not matched to a gene: 2. From germline, CDR1 is LNHDA and CDR2 SQIVND (reference sequence). The length of the CDR3 is 12 residues. The CDR3 region is CASSDRGSPLHF. CDR3 in DNA: TGTGCCAGTAGCGACAGGGGATCACCCCTCCACTTT.

The chain couples TRBV5-5 to TRBJ1-1; 8 bases map to TRBD1. The CDR3 consists of 16 residues. Germline CDR1 is SGHKS and CDR2 is YYEKEE (reference sequence). V shed 0 bases, J shed 10 bases, and the junction held 14 bases outside the gene matches. The CDR3 sequence is CASSLGPGGGVGRAFF. As DNA, the CDR3 is TGTGCCAGCAGCTTGGGTCCAGGGGGCGGAGTAGGTAGAGCTTTCTTT.

The genes are TRBV6-5 and TRBJ1-1; D gene ambiguous. The CDR3 consists of 13 residues. The V end lost 0 bases, the J end lost 11 bases, and 13 bases lay between the germline ends. CDR1 is MNHEY and CDR2 is SVGAGI in the germline V gene. The CDR3 sequence: CASSYSSMGRAFF. For the CDR3, the DNA is TGTGCCAGCAGTTACTCCTCGATGGGCAGGGCTTTCTTT.

This rearrangement joins TRBV28 to TRBJ2-7; D assignment may be TRBD1 or TRBD2 (5 bases each). V was trimmed by 6 bases and J by 5 bases, leaving 20 bases between them. Germline CDR1 and CDR2: MDHEN and SYDVKM. CDR3 size: 15 residues. This CDR3 is CASRLTGPGVHEQYF. DNA for the CDR3: TGTGCCAGCAGATTAACAGGCCCCGGGGTCCACGAGCAGTACTTC.

The V gene is TRBV30, the J gene TRBJ1-6; TRBD1 agrees at 9 bases. Per the germline V gene, CDR1 is GTSNPN and CDR2 is SVGIG (reference sequence). This CDR3 spans 13 amino acids. With 5 bases clipped from V and 8 bases from J, the junction kept 4 bases outside the gene matches. The CDR3 reads CAWATGGYSPLHF. The DNA for the CDR3 is TGTGCCTGGGCGACAGGGGGTTATTCACCCCTCCACTTT. Full variable domain (remainder filled in from reference TRBV30 and TRBJ1-6): SQTIHQWPATLVQPVGSPLSLECTVEGTSNPNLYWYRQAAGRGLQLLFYSVGIGQISSEVPQNLSASRPQDRQFILSSKKLLLSDSGFYLCAWATGGYSPLHFGNGTRLTVT.

V usage is TRBV21-1 and J usage is TRBJ2-5; TRBD2, the D gene given by the table, was not confirmed from the DNA. TRBV21-1 is reported as a pseudogene. The CDR3 spans 16 residues. CDR3 nucleotides: TGTGCCAGCAGCAAGACAGGGACTAGCGGTCAAGAGACCCAGTACTTC. It encodes CASSKTGTSGQETQYF.

This clone was seen only a few times. The V gene is TRBV10-3, the J gene TRBJ1-2; no firm D call. The ends were cut back, 3 bases at V and 7 bases at J, with 6 bases in the middle. Germline CDR1 ENHRY, CDR2 SYGVKD. This CDR3 is built from 11 residues. In DNA form, the CDR3 reads TGTGCCATCAGTGACGCTAGTGGCTACACCTTC. Amino acids: CAISDASGYTF.